This T cell receptor beta chain is drawn from a study of cytomegalovirus exposure and HLA in healthy donors. The overall study: Previous work identified roughly 110 million unique TCR beta sequences from roughly 170 million T cells.

The PCR used 60 Vbeta and 13 Jbeta primers. The repertoire was sequenced with immunoSEQ multiplex PCR; TCRdb's copy has only in-frame clones and lacks some. The repertoire holds approximately 220,000 clones, about 74% seen once, with under 2% in the top ten. Germline V CDR1 and CDR2: MNHNS, SASEGT. The CDR3 runs 11 residues. Notes on this clone: What it binds is not known. The junction differs from germline at one of its ends, possibly a read error.

Healthy bone marrow donors made up the donor group. Study-level findings and limits: Across donors, presence/absence analyses took sequencing depth to be roughly uniform. A later analysis reportedly identified an Asian-associated ancestry cluster as carrying fewer N-insertions than the roughly 700-donor mean.

This receptor was identified in a woman in her 30s in good health and CMV-seronegative. V usage is TRBV6-1 and J usage is TRBJ2-3, with 13 bases aligning to TRBD2. The sample comprised PBMCs. CDR3 nucleotide sequence: TGTGCCAGCAGTGGACTAGCGGGGGGCCGTTTT. It is translated as CASSGLAGGRF.